The entry below gives a single T cell receptor (beta chain) sequence along with its context. Per germline, CDR1 MNHEY and CDR2 SMNVEV (reference sequence). V lost 5 bases and J lost 11, with 12 bases in between. This CDR3 has 11 amino acids. This sample is part of a study of T cell changes during pregnancy in multiple sclerosis. Profiling relied on immunoSEQ multiplex PCR, and the TCRdb table lists in-frame clones only, not all of them. The table has around 100,000 clones, almost 95% seen once. This chain links TRBV27 with TRBJ1-1; tentatively, D is TRBD1 (5 bases). The clonotype comes from a female donor with multiple sclerosis, enrolled in a pregnancy study. Source: peripheral blood, taken after pregnancy. CDR3 sequence: CASSQGVGAFF. The DNA for the CDR3 is TGTGCCAGCAGTCAGGGTGTTGGGGCTTTCTTT.